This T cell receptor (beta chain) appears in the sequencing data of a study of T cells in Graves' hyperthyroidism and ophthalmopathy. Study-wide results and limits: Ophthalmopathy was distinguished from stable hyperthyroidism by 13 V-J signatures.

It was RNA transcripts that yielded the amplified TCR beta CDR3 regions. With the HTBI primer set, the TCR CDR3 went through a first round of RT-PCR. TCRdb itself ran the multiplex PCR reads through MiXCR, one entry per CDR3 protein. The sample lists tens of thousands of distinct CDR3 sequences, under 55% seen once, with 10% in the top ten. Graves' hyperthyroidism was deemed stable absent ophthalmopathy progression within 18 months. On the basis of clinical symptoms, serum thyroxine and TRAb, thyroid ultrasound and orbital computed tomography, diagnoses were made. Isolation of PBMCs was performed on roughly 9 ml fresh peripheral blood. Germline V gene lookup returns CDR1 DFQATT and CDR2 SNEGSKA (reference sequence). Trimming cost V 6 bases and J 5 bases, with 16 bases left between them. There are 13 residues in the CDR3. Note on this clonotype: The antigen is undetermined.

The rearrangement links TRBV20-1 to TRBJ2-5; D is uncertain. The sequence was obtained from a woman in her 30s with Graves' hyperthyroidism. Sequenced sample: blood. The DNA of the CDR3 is TGCAGTGCCCCGGGTCAGTCAAGGGAGACCCAGTACTTC. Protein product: CSAPGQSRETQYF.